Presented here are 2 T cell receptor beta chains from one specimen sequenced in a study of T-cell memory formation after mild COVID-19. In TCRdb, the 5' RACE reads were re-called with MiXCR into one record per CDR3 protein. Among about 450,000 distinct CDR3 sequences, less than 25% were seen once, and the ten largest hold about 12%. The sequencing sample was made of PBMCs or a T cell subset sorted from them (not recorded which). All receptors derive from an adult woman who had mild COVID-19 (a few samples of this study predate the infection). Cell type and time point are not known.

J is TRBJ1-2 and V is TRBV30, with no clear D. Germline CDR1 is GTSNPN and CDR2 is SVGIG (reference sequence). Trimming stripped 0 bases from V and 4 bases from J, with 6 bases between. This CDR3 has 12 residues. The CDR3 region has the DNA TGTGCCTGGAGTGTGAACAGCTATGGCTACACCTTC. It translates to CAWSVNSYGYTF.

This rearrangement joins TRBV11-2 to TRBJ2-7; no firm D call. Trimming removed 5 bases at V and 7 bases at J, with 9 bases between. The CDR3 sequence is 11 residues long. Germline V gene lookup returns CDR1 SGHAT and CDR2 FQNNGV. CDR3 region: CASSPWREQYF. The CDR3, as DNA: TGTGCCAGCAGCCCATGGAGAGAGCAGTACTTC. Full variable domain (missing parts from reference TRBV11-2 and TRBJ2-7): EAGVAQSPRYKIIEKRQSVAFWCNPISGHATLYWYQQILGQGPKLLIQFQNNGVVDDSQLPKDRFSAERLKGVDSTLKIQPAKLEDSAVYLCASSPWREQYFGPGTRLTVT.